This is a list of T cell receptor beta chains from one sample in a study of T-cell reconstitution after alpha-beta-depleted transplantation in children. TCRdb processed the PCR reads anew with MiXCR; each CDR3 protein has one entry. This sample has under 400,000 distinct CDR3 sequences, with approximately 23% found just once. Here the sequenced sample was PBMCs, mostly from graft donor cells, taken 180 days after TCRalphabeta/CD19-depleted stem cell transplant. All receptors come from a male patient younger than 18 who had a stem cell transplant for acute lymphoblastic leukemia, so the T cells may come from the graft donor. Each CDR3 is given with its conserved first and last residue. Each record gives: D gene, clone size, J gene, V gene, CDR3 length, CDR3 DNA, CDR3 protein. A D gene is named only where the DNA matches it firmly. Some rows mark clone size as missing; the rest say once, few, many or name a class of expanded clone.

- few TRBJ2-5 TRBV5-1 13 TGCGCCAGCAGCTCGGGGGCTTTAGAGACCCAGTACTTC CASSSGALETQYF
- few TRBJ2-3 TRBV6-5 15 TGTGCCAGCAGTTACTCACCCAGGGAAACAGATACGCAGTATTTT CASSYSPRETDTQYF
- - TRBJ2-7 TRBV19 16 TGTGCCAGTAGTATGAGTCCTAGCCCGTCGCCTTACGAGCAGTACTTC CASSMSPSPSPYEQYF
- - TRBJ1-6 TRBV6-2/TRBV6-3 14 TGTGCCAGCAGAATGACACCGAATAATTCACCCCTCCACTTT CASRMTPNNSPLHF
- - TRBJ2-7 TRBV7-2 15 TGTGCCAGCAGCTTCCCCCCGGGACTGTCCTACGAGCAGTACTTC CASSFPPGLSYEQYF
TRBD2 - TRBJ2-7 TRBV5-1 23 TGCGCCAGCAGCTTGGTCGGAGGGGTTAAGACTAGCGGGAGGGCCGAGAGGCCCTACGAGCAGTACTTC CASSLVGGVKTSGRAERPYEQYF
TRBD2 few TRBJ2-1 TRBV15 14 TGTGCCACCAGCGGGGACTACTCCTACAATGAGCAGTTCTTC CATSGDYSYNEQFF
- - TRBJ2-3 TRBV12-5 13 TGTGCTAGTGGTTCGTCCCGGGCGGGTACGCAGTATTTT CASGSSRAGTQYF
TRBD2 - TRBJ2-1 TRBV5-1 20 TGCGCCAGCAGATCCCTAAGCGGGAGGGCCGGTAGAGAAGCCTACAATGAGCAGTTCTTC CASRSLSGRAGREAYNEQFF
TRBD1 - TRBJ2-3 TRBV15 17 TGTGCCACCAGCAGAGTCAGGGACAGGGAGGGTTTACCTACGCAGTATTTT CATSRVRDREGLPTQYF
- - TRBJ2-7 TRBV20-1 10 TGCAGTGCCGGTTCTCGCGAGCAGTACTTC CSAGSREQYF
- - TRBJ2-7 TRBV6-5 15 TGTGCCAGCAGTTACCGCCGGGACGGTCTTCGGGAGCAGTACTTC CASSYRRDGLREQYF
- few TRBJ2-2 TRBV30 16 TGTGCCTGGACGAGGTCAGGAATTCCTTACACCGGGGAGCTGTTTTTT CAWTRSGIPYTGELFF
- once TRBJ2-3 TRBV10-2 15 TGCGCCAGCAAACCATTCCCGGGGGGCACAGATACGCAGTATTTT CASKPFPGGTDTQYF
- - TRBJ2-7 TRBV12-3/TRBV12-4 15 TGTGCCAGCAGTTTAAAAGGTCAGGGTACCTACGAGCAGTACTTC CASSLKGQGTYEQYF
- - TRBJ1-2 TRBV9 14 TGTGCCAGCAGCGTAGGGGACACTACCTATGGCTACACCTTC CASSVGDTTYGYTF
TRBD1 - TRBJ1-6 TRBV6-1 15 TGTGCCAGCAGCACTTCAGGGGGCCCTTGGGGACCCCTCCACTTT CASSTSGGPWGPLHF
- - TRBJ2-3 TRBV7-2 16 TGTGCCACCACCCCCGAATGGAGCTGGAGAGAAGATACGCAGTATTTT CATTPEWSWREDTQYF
TRBD1 - TRBJ1-4 TRBV7-6 14 TGTGCCAGCAGCGCGGACAGGGAGGAAGAAAAACTGTTTTTT CASSADREEEKLFF
- few TRBJ1-1 TRBV20-1 13 TGCAGTGCTAGACAGACAGGAAACACTGAAGCTTTCTTT CSARQTGNTEAFF
- few TRBJ2-7 TRBV12-3/TRBV12-4 14 TGTGCCAGCACCGTTTTCTTGGGGATCTACGAGCAGTACTTC CASTVFLGIYEQYF
TRBD1 - TRBJ2-6 TRBV7-9 17 TGTGCCAGCAGCTACTGGGACAGGGGGCATGGGGCCAACGTCCTGACTTTC CASSYWDRGHGANVLTF
TRBD2 few TRBJ2-1 TRBV20-1 17 TGCAGTGCTAACCCACCCAGACTAGCACCCCGATACAATGAGCAGTTCTTC CSANPPRLAPRYNEQFF
- - TRBJ2-7 TRBV29-1 12 TGCAGCGTTGAGTGGGGCCGTAGGGAGCAGTACTTC CSVEWGRREQYF
- - TRBJ2-2 TRBV29-1 15 TGCAGCGTCCTAAAAGGATGGGGGTCTACCGGGGAGCTGTTTTTT CSVLKGWGSTGELFF
TRBD2 - TRBJ2-7 TRBV27 15 TGTGCCAGCAGTTCCGGACTAGCCATATACTACGAGCAGTACTTC CASSSGLAIYYEQYF
- - TRBJ2-2 TRBV5-5 18 TGTGCCAGCTTTCCTTGGGGGTCTCGGCCTTCGGGCACCGGGGAGCTGTTTTTT CASFPWGSRPSGTGELFF
TRBD2 - TRBJ2-7 TRBV10-2 14 TGCGCCAGCAGGGTAGCGGGAGGGGCCTACGAGCAGTACTTC CASRVAGGAYEQYF
- - TRBJ1-2 TRBV9 15 TGTGCCAGCAGCCCGACGGGGGTGTGGGGGTATGGCTACACCTTC CASSPTGVWGYGYTF
TRBD1 few TRBJ1-3 TRBV20-1 14 TGCAGTGCTAGCAGGGGGGAAACTGGAAACACCATATATTTT CSASRGETGNTIYF
- - TRBJ2-5 TRBV10-3 14 TGTGCCAGTATGTTGGCAGGGGTGGGAGAGACCCAGTACTTC CASMLAGVGETQYF